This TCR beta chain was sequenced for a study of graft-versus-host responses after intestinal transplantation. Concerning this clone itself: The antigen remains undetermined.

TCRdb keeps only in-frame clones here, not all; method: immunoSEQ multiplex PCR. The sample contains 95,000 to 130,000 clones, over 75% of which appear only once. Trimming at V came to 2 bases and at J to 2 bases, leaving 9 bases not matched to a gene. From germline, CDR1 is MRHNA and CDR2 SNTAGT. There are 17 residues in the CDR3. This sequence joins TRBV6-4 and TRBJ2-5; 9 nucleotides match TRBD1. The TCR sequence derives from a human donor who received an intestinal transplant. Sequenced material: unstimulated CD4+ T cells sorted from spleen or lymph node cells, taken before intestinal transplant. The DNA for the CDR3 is TGTGCCAGCAGTGACCCTAGTTCACAGGGGGCGCAAGAGACCCAGTACTTC. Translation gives CASSDPSSQGAQETQYF.